What follows are 6 T cell receptor beta chains derived from one specimen sequenced in a study of tissue T cells after allogeneic stem cell transplantation. Some clones are missing from TCRdb's copy, which holds only in-frame ones; the method was immunoSEQ multiplex PCR. The table has over 45,000 clones, around 66% seen once. The source material was sorted cells pooled from one or two spleens. The origin of the receptors is a pool of C57BL/6 mice in good health.

Only one count was recorded for this clone. Gene labels here are mouse ones. The read terminates 1 residue ahead of where the CDR3 ends, so the germline J gene completes it. This chain links TRBV13-3 with TRBJ1-2; no firm D call. Germline loops: CDR1 NNHDY, CDR2 SYVADS. CDR3 length: 13 amino acids. The V and J ends lost 3 bases and 0 bases respectively, with 6 bases between them. This chain's CDR3 is CASSGQANSDYTF. The sequenced CDR3 bases are TGTGCCAGCAGTGGTCAGGCAAACTCCGACTACACC.

Details on this clone: The genes are named according to mouse. The read stops 1 residue short of the end of the CDR3; the missing end is completed from the germline J gene. J is TRBJ2-2 and V is TRBV4; D is possibly TRBD1 (6 bases). V gave up 3 bases and J gave up 4 bases, with 9 bases separating them. CDR1 is LGHDT, CDR2 YNNKQL, per germline (reference sequence). The CDR3 totals 14 residues. Incomplete CDR3 DNA: TGTGCCAGCAGCTACAGGGGTGGCACCGGGCAGCTCTAC. This sequence encodes CASSYRGGTGQLY. The whole CDR3 is CASSYRGGTGQLYF.

On this clone itself: Gene names and germline match the mouse. The CDR3 is cut off 1 residue early in the read; its end comes from the germline J gene. The chain employs TRBV3 and TRBJ1-2, with TRBD1 matching over 8 bases. Trimming at V came to 0 bases and at J to 5 bases, leaving 5 bases not matched to a gene. CDR1 is SNHLY, CDR2 FYNGKV, per germline (reference sequence). The CDR3 has 15 residues. The CDR3 bases that were read are TGTGCCAGCAGCTTAGCGCAGGGGGCGGGGTCCGACTACACC. Protein product: CASSLAQGAGSDYT. The whole CDR3 protein reads CASSLAQGAGSDYTF. Drawing the rest from reference TRBV3 and TRBJ1-2, the complete variable domain is GPKVLQIPSHQIIDMGQMVTLNCDPVSNHLYFYWYKQILGQQMEFLVNFYNGKVMEKSKLFKDQFSVERPDGSYFTLKIQPTALEDSAVYFCASSLAQGAGSDYTFGSGTRLLVI.

On this clone itself: Germline and genes here are mouse. Read sequence stops 1 residue before the CDR3 end, and the germline J gene provides the missing end. V gene TRBV16 combines with J gene TRBJ2-4; TRBD1 agrees at 8 bases. This CDR3 contains 15 residues. Germline CDR1 reads SGHSA; CDR2 reads FRNQAP. Germline trimming cut 3 bases from V and 2 bases from J; bases unmatched to any gene: 4. CDR3 amino acids: CASSLTGVNQNTLYF. Partial CDR3 DNA: TGTGCAAGCAGCTTGACAGGGGTGAATCAAAACACCTTGTAC.

Regarding this clone: Gene names and germline refer to mouse. The read is 1 residue too short to cover the CDR3 end, so that end is filled in from the germline J gene. The rearrangement links TRBV17 to TRBJ2-1, with TRBD1 as a possible D gene (5 bases). There are 13 residues in the CDR3. CDR1 and CDR2 (germline): MNHDT, YYDKIL. V was trimmed by 4 bases and J by 6 bases, leaving 10 bases between them. Partial CDR3 DNA: TGTGCTAGCAGTACCTCGACAGTTGCTGAGCAGTTC. As protein: CASSTSTVAEQF. The whole CDR3 protein reads CASSTSTVAEQFF.

With regard to this clone: Germline and genes here are mouse. The read ends 1 residue before the CDR3 terminus; that terminus is restored from the germline J gene. The V call is TRBV13-1, the J call TRBJ2-5, with 10 bases that match TRBD1. V was pared by 5 bases and J by 3 bases, with 3 bases of the junction left unmatched. CDR3 length: 14 residues. Germline V gives CDR1 NSHNY, CDR2 SYGAGN. CDR3 bases read: TGTGCCAGCAGCCGGGACAGGGGACAAGACACCCAGTAC. Protein product: CASSRDRGQDTQY. The full CDR3 protein reads CASSRDRGQDTQYF.